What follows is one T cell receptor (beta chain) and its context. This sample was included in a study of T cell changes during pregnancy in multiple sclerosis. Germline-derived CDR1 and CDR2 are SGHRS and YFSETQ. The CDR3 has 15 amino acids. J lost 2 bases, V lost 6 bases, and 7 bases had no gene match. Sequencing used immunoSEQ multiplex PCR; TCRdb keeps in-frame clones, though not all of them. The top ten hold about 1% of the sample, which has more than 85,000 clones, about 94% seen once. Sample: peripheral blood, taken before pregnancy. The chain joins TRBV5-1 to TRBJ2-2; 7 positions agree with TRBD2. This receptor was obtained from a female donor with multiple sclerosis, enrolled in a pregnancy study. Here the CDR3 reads CASTPGGTNTGELFF. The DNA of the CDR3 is TGCGCCAGCACCCCCGGGGGGACTAACACCGGGGAGCTGTTTTTT. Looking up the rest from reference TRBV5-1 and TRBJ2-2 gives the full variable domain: KAGVTQTPRYLIKTRGQQVTLSCSPISGHRSVSWYQQTPGQGLQFLFEYFSETQRNKGNFPGRFSGRQFSNSRSEMNVSTLELGDSALYLCASTPGGTNTGELFFGEGSRLTVL.